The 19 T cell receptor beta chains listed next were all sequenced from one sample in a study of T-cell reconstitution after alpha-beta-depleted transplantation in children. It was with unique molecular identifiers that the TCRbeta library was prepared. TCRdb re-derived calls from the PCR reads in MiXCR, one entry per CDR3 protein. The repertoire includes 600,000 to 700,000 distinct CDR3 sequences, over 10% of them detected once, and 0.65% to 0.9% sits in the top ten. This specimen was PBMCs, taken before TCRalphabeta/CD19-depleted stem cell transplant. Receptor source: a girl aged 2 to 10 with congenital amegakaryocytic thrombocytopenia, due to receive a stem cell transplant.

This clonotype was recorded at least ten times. This chain's CDR3 is CASSRTGKEYEQYF. CDR3 coding DNA: TGCGCCAGCAGCCGGACAGGGAAAGAATACGAGCAGTACTTC. This chain connects TRBV5-1 to TRBJ2-7; 8 positions agree with TRBD1. This CDR3 has 14 amino acids. V shed 4 bases, J shed 4 bases, and the junction held 7 bases outside the gene matches. Looked up from germline, CDR1 is SGHRS and CDR2 is YFSETQ. Looking up the rest from reference TRBV5-1 and TRBJ2-7 gives the full variable domain: KAGVTQTPRYLIKTRGQQVTLSCSPISGHRSVSWYQQTPGQGLQFLFEYFSETQRNKGNFPGRFSGRQFSNSRSEMNVSTLELGDSALYLCASSRTGKEYEQYFGPGTRLTVT.

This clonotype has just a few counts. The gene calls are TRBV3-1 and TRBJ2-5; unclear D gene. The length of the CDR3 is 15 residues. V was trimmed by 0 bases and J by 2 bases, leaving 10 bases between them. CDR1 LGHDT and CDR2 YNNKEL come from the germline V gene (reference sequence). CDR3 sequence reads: CASSQERGDQETQYF. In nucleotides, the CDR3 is TGTGCCAGCAGCCAAGAACGCGGAGATCAAGAGACCCAGTACTTC.

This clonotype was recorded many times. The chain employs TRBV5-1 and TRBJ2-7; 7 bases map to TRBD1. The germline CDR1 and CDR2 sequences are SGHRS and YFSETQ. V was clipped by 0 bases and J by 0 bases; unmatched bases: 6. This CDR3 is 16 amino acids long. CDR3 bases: TGCGCCAGCAGCTTGGGCCCAGGGGGAAGCTCCTACGAGCAGTACTTC. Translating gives CASSLGPGGSSYEQYF.

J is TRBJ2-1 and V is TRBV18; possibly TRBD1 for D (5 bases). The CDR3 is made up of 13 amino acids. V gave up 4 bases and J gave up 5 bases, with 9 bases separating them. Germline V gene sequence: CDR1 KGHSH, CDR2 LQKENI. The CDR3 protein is CASSQGHDNEQFF. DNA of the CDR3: TGTGCCAGCTCACAAGGACACGACAATGAGCAGTTCTTC.

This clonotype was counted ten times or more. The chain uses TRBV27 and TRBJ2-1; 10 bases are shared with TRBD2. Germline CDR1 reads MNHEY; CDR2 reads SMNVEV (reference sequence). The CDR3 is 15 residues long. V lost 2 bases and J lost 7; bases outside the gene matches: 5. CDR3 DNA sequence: TGTGCCAGCAGTTTAATTCCTAGCGGGAGAAATGAGCAGTTCTTC. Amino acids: CASSLIPSGRNEQFF.

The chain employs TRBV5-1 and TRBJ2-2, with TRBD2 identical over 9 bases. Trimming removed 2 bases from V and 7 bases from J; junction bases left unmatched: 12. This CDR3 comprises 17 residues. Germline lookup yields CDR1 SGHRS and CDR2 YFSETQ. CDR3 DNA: TGCGCCAGCAGCTTCGTTTCGGTAGCGGGAGCTAACGGGGAGCTGTTTTTT. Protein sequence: CASSFVSVAGANGELFF.

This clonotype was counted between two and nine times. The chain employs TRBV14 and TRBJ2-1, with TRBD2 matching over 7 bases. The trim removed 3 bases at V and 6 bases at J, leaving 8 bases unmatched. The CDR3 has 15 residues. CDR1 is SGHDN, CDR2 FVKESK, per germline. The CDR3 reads CASSHVAGVVNEQFF. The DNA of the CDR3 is TGTGCCAGCAGCCACGTTGCGGGAGTTGTCAATGAGCAGTTCTTC.

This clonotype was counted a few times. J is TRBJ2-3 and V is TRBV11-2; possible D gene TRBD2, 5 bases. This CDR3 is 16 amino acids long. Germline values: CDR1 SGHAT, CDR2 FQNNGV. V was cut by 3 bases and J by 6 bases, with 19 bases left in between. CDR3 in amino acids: CASSFRATSAQDTQYF. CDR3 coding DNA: TGTGCCAGCAGCTTTCGGGCAACTAGTGCGCAGGATACGCAGTATTTT.

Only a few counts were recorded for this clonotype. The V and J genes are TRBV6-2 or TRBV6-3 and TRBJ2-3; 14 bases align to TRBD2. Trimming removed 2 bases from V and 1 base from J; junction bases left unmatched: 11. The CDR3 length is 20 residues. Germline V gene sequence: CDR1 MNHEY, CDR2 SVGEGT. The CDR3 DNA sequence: TGTGCCAGCAGTTACCCGTTCGGACTAGCGGGAGGTGGAGGCACAGATACGCAGTATTTT. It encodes CASSYPFGLAGGGGTDTQYF.

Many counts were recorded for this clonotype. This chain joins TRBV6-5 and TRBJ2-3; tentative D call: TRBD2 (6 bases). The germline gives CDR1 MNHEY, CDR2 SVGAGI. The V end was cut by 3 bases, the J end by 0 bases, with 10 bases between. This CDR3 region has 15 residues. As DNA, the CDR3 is TGTGCCAGCAGTTATGGCGGGGCAAGCACAGATACGCAGTATTTT. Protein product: CASSYGGASTDTQYF.

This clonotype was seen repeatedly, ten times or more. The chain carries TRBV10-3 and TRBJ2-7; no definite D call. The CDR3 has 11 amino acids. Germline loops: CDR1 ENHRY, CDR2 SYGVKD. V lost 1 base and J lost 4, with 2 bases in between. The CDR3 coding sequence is TGTGCCATCAGTGAGTTGTACGAGCAGTACTTC. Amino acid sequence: CAISELYEQYF.

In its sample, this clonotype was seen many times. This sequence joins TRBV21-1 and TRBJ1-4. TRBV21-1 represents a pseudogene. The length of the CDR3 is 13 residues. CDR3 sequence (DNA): TGTGCCAGCACCCTCGGAAAGACTGAAAAACTGTTTTTT. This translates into CASTLGKTEKLFF.

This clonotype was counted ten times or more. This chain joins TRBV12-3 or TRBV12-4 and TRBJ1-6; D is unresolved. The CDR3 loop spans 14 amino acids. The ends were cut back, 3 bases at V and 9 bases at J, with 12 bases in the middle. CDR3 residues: CASSFYSSGSPLHF. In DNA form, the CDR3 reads TGTGCCAGCAGTTTTTACTCGTCGGGTTCACCCCTCCACTTT.

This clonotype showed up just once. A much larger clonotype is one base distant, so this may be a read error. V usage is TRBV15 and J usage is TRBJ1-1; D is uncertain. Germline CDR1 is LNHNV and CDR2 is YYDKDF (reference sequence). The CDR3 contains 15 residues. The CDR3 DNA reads TGTGCCTCCAGCAGAGATGAGGGCCCCACCACTGAAGCTTTCTTT. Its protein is CASSRDEGPTTEAFF.

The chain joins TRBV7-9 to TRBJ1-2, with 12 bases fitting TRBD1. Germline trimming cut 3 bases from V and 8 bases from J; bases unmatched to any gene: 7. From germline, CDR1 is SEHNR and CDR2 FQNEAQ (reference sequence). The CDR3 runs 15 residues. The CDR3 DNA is TGTGCCAGCAGCTTGGCCGGGACAGGGGGCGTCGGCTACACCTTC. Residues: CASSLAGTGGVGYTF.

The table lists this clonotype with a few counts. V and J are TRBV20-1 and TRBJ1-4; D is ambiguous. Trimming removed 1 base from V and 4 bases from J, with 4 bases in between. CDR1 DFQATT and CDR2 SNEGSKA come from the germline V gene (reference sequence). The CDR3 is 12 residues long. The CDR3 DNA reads TGCAGTGCTAGAGGAATTAATGAAAAACTGTTTTTT. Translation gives CSARGINEKLFF.

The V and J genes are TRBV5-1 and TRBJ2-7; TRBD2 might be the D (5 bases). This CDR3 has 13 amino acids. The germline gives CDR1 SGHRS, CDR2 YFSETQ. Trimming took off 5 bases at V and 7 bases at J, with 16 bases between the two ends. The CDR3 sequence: CASRTGIPGEQYF. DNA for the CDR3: TGCGCCAGCAGAACCGGGATCCCGGGAGAGCAGTACTTC. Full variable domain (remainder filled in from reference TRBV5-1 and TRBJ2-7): KAGVTQTPRYLIKTRGQQVTLSCSPISGHRSVSWYQQTPGQGLQFLFEYFSETQRNKGNFPGRFSGRQFSNSRSEMNVSTLELGDSALYLCASRTGIPGEQYFGPGTRLTVT.

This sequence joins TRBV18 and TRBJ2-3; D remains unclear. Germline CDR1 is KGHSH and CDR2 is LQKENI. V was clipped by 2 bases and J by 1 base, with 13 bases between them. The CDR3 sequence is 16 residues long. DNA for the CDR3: TGTGCCAGCTCACCAAATTACCTACCCGGCACAGATACGCAGTATTTT. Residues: CASSPNYLPGTDTQYF.

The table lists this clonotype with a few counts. CDR3 nucleotide sequence: TGTGCCAGCAGAAGAAACGAGTTAAGCAACACTGAAGCTTTCTTT. Translated: CASRRNELSNTEAFF. The chain links TRBV4-2 to TRBJ1-1; D unresolved. The V gene's germline CDR1 is LGHNA and CDR2 YNFKEQ. The length of the CDR3 is 15 residues. V lost 6 bases to trimming and J lost 2 bases, with 16 bases between them.